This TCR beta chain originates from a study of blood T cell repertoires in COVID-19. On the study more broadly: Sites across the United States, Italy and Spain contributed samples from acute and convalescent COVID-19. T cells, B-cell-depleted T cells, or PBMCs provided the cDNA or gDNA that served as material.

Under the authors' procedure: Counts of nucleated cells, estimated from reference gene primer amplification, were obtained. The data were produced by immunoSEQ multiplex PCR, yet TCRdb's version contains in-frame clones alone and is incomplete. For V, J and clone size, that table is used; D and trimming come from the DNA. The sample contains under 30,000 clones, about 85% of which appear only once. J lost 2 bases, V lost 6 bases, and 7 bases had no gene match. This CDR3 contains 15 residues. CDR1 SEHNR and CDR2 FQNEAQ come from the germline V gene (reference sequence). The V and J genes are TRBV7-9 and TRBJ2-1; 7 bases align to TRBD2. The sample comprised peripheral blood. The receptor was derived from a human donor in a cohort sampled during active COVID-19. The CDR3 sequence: CASSSSGTTYNEQFF. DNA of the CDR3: TGTGCCAGCAGTTCATCCGGGACTACCTACAATGAGCAGTTCTTC.